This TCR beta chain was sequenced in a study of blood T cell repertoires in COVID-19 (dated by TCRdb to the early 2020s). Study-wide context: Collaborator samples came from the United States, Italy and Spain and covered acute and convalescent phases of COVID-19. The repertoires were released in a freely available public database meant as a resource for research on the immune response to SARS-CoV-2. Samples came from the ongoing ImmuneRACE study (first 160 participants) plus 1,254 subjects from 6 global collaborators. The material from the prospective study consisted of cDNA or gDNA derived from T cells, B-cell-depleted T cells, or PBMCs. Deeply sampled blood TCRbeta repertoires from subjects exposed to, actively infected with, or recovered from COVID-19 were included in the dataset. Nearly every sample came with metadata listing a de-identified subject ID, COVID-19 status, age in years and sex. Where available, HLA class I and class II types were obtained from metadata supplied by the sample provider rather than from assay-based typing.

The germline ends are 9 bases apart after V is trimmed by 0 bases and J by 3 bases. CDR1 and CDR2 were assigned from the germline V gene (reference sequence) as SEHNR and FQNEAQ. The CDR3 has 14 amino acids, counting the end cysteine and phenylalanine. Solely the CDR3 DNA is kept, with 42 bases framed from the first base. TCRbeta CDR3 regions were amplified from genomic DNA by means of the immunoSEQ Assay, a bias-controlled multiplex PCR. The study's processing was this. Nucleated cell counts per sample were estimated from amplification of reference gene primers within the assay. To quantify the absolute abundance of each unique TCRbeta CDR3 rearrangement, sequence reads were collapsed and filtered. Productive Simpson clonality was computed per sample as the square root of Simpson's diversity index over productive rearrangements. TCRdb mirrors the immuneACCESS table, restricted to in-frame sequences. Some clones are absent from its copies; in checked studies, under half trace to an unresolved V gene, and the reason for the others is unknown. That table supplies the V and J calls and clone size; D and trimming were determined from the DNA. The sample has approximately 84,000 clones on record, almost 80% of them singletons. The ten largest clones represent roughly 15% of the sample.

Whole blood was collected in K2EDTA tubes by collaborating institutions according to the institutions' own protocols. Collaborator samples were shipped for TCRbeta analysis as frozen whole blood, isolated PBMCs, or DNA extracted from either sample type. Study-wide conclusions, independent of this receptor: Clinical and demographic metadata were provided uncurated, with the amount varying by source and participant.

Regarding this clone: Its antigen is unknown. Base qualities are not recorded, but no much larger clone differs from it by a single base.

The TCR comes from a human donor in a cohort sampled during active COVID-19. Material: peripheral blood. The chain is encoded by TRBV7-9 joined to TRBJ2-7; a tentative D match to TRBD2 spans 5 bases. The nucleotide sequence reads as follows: TGTGCCAGCAGCTTAGCCGGAGGCGGCTACGAGCAGTACTTC. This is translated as CASSLAGGGYEQYF.